This T cell receptor (beta chain) appears in the sequencing data of a study of blood T cell repertoires in COVID-19. Study-level background: T cells, B-cell-depleted T cells, or PBMCs supplied cDNA or gDNA.

Sequencing used immunoSEQ multiplex PCR; TCRdb keeps in-frame clones, though not all of them. In the table there are a few hundred thousand clones, 75% to 90% of which are singletons. Cohort allocation depended upon clinical history that participants reported. J lost 6 bases, V lost 0 bases, and 5 bases had no gene match. The CDR3 totals 16 residues. CDR1 SGHAT and CDR2 FQNNGV come from the germline V gene. This TCR derives from a man aged 25-40 years who had recovered from COVID-19. Specimen: PBMCs or T cells enriched from blood (not recorded which). This chain uses TRBV11-2 with TRBJ2-1; 10 bases align to TRBD1. CDR3 DNA: TGTGCCAGCAGCTTAGACTTTGGGACAGGGGTCAATGAGCAGTTCTTC. This encodes CASSLDFGTGVNEQFF.